This T cell receptor (beta chain) was captured by sequencing in a study of Ad26.COV2.S vaccination and SARS-CoV-2 variants. Study details: In the study, Ad26.COV2.S was injected intramuscularly once, or twice 56 days apart. Study-wide points: Placebo recipients and vaccine recipients were similar in non-spike TCR breadth.

For this clone: Antigen: not known.

Treatment indicated: about 20 received Ad26.COV2.S at low or high dose, single or two shots; about five received placebo; per-sample allocation not given. Vaccine and placebo recipients were sampled on day 63 after the first injection. Sequencing was performed with immunoSEQ multiplex PCR; in TCRdb, only in-frame clones are kept and a portion is missing. The data show about 350,000 clones, with about 87% seen just once and approximately 5.9% held by the top ten. The germline V and J ends were trimmed by 6 bases and 7 bases, with 9 bases remaining between them. CDR3 length: 11 amino acids. Germline CDR1 reads ENHRY; CDR2 reads SYGVKD.

This receptor was identified in a person between 18 and 60 years old who received the Ad26.COV2.S COVID-19 vaccine or a placebo. Source: peripheral blood, taken in a trial of Ad26.COV2.S vaccine versus placebo. The chain combines TRBV10-3 with TRBJ1-1; no firm D call. The CDR3 bases are TGTGCCATCAGCGACTTTAGTGAAGCTTTCTTT. Amino acids: CAISDFSEAFF.